This T cell receptor beta chain was obtained from a study of identifying expanded T cells in peripheral blood. Sequenced by immunoSEQ multiplex PCR; TCRdb stores in-frame clones only, minus some. The table lists 60,000 to 65,000 clones, approximately 82% of them singletons. The length of the CDR3 is 14 residues. Unmatched junction bases numbered 8, after V lost 4 bases and J lost 4 bases. Per the germline V gene, CDR1 is SGHRS and CDR2 is YFSETQ. The table lists this clone with a count of one. The sequencing sample was made of blood. This TCR was sampled from a person aged 18 to 69 in good health. The V call is TRBV5-1, the J call TRBJ2-7; 7 nucleotides agree with TRBD1. This chain's CDR3 is CASSPDTGEYEQYF. For the CDR3, the DNA is TGCGCCAGCAGCCCGGATACAGGGGAGTACGAGCAGTACTTC.